A single sample is the source of the 23 T cell receptor beta chains below, sequenced in a study of spatial heterogeneity in lung cancer. Time point: sample taken at primary tumor resection. Each CDR3 protein is one row after TCRdb ran MiXCR on the 5' RACE reads. The sample has over 2,500 distinct CDR3 sequences; about 17% are singletons. The specimen was normal lung tissue next to the tumor, collected at surgery. The source of these receptors is a male donor with early-stage non-small cell lung cancer.

This clonotype was detected only a few times. This chain uses TRBV7-9 with TRBJ2-3; TRBD2 agrees at 7 bases. The germline gives CDR1 SEHNR, CDR2 FQNEAQ (reference sequence). This CDR3 comprises 15 residues. Trimming at V came to 7 bases and at J to 1 base, leaving 8 bases not matched to a gene. The DNA for the CDR3 is TGTGCCAGCATCCTGAGCGGGGCGCGCACAGATACGCAGTATTTT. It encodes CASILSGARTDTQYF.

This clonotype qualifies as medium-sized. This chain uses TRBV5-6 with TRBJ2-3; 11 bases are a match to TRBD2. CDR1 is SGHDT, CDR2 YYEEEE, per germline. This CDR3 contains 18 residues. Trimming cost V 4 bases and J 0 bases; bases outside gene matches: 10. In DNA, the CDR3 is TGTGCCAGCAGCCCCGTTGGTAGCGGGGGGGCAAGCACAGATACGCAGTATTTT. Translating gives CASSPVGSGGASTDTQYF.

The sample holds a few counts of this clonotype. V usage is TRBV5-1 and J usage is TRBJ2-7; 9 bases align to TRBD1. After removal of 4 bases from V and 5 bases from J, the junction contained 10 bases not matched to a gene. Germline CDR1 reads SGHRS; CDR2 reads YFSETQ. CDR3 length: 15 residues. The CDR3 DNA is TGCGCCAGCAGCGGGACAGGGTCTACTCGGGACGAGCAGTACTTC. It specifies CASSGTGSTRDEQYF. Complete variable domain (other parts from reference TRBV5-1 and TRBJ2-7): KAGVTQTPRYLIKTRGQQVTLSCSPISGHRSVSWYQQTPGQGLQFLFEYFSETQRNKGNFPGRFSGRQFSNSRSEMNVSTLELGDSALYLCASSGTGSTRDEQYFGPGTRLTVT.

Sample share makes this clonotype medium-sized. The chain combines TRBV6-5 with TRBJ2-1, with D tentatively TRBD1 (6 bases). V was trimmed by 5 bases and J by 4 bases, leaving 18 bases between them. The CDR3 has 16 residues. Germline loops: CDR1 MNHEY, CDR2 SVGAGI. The CDR3 protein is CASSEQGSVQYNEQFF. The CDR3 coding sequence is TGTGCCAGCAGTGAACAGGGATCGGTACAATACAATGAGCAGTTCTTC.

This clonotype has just a few counts. One end of the junction varies from germline; a read error may be responsible. The V gene is TRBV2, the J gene TRBJ1-1, with 7 bases identical to TRBD1. The germline CDR1 and CDR2 sequences are SNHLY and FYNNEI. There are 16 residues in the CDR3. The chain's CDR3 is CASSEPPDRVNTEAFF. The CDR3, as DNA: TGTGCCAGCAGTGAACCACCTGACAGGGTGAATACTGAAGCTTTCTTT.

This chain connects TRBV6-5 to TRBJ2-5; D is perhaps TRBD2 (6 bases). Deletions cut 0 bases from V and 0 bases from J, with 20 bases between. Germline CDR1 is MNHEY and CDR2 is SVGAGI. The CDR3 is 19 amino acids. The CDR3 DNA sequence: TGTGCCAGCAGTTACTCGTCAACTGGTGCGGGGATGTACCAAGAGACCCAGTACTTC. Protein product: CASSYSSTGAGMYQETQYF.

This chain connects TRBV10-3 to TRBJ1-5; possible D gene TRBD1, 5 bases. The CDR3 contains 15 residues. The ends were cut back, 0 bases at V and 5 bases at J, with 11 bases in the middle. The germline gives CDR1 ENHRY, CDR2 SYGVKD. CDR3 bases: TGTGCCATCAGTGAGTCTCAGGGTGGGGATCAGCCCCAGCATTTT. It translates to CAISESQGGDQPQHF.

This clonotype is medium-sized in the sample. This rearrangement joins TRBV27 to TRBJ2-5, with D perhaps matching TRBD1 (6 bases). Germline V gene sequence: CDR1 MNHEY, CDR2 SMNVEV (reference sequence). Trimming pared 1 base from V and 0 bases from J, leaving 12 bases between. This CDR3 has 16 amino acids. The CDR3 sequence: CASSLYPAGDQETQYF. CDR3 bases: TGTGCCAGCAGTTTATACCCGGCAGGGGACCAAGAGACCCAGTACTTC.

By its share, this clonotype is medium-sized. The V call is TRBV10-3, the J call TRBJ2-7; 10 nucleotides align to TRBD2. CDR1 and CDR2 (germline): ENHRY, SYGVKD. The J segment lost 6 bases and the V segment lost 3 bases, leaving 5 bases of the junction unmatched. The length of the CDR3 is 14 residues. CDR3 protein: CAISESGTSAEQYF. CDR3 nucleotides: TGTGCCATCAGTGAATCCGGGACTAGCGCCGAGCAGTACTTC.

In this sample, this clonotype is medium-sized. J is TRBJ2-7 and V is TRBV20-1; TRBD1 agrees at 10 bases. In germline, CDR1 is DFQATT, CDR2 SNEGSKA (reference sequence). V trimming: 0 bases; J trimming: 6 bases; junction bases outside the gene matches: 11. The CDR3 runs to 16 residues. CDR3 sequence (DNA): TGCAGTGCTAGAGATCAGGGACAGGGGCGCCTTGGCGAGCAGTACTTC. It is translated as CSARDQGQGRLGEQYF.

The chain recombines TRBV2 with TRBJ2-2, with D perhaps being TRBD1 or TRBD2 (5 bases each). Trimming took 4 bases from V and 7 from J, leaving 7 bases between them. The CDR3 consists of 12 residues. Germline values: CDR1 SNHLY, CDR2 FYNNEI. The CDR3 sequence is CASSGGDGELFF. The DNA of the CDR3 is TGTGCCAGCAGTGGAGGGGACGGGGAGCTGTTTTTT.

The chain combines TRBV29-1 with TRBJ2-7; D not certain. In germline, CDR1 is SQVTM, CDR2 ANQGSEA. The length of the CDR3 is 14 residues. Trimming removed 0 bases from V and 2 bases from J, with 11 bases in between. CDR3 DNA sequence: TGCAGCGTTGAAGATCGAGACACACCCTACGAGCAGTACTTC. It is translated as CSVEDRDTPYEQYF.

With respect to this clonotype: The junction and the germline gene differ at one end; a read error may be behind it. This chain connects TRBV7-7 to TRBJ2-3, with unresolved D. The germline CDR1 and CDR2 sequences are SSHAT and FNYEAQ (reference sequence). The CDR3 covers 15 residues. The CDR3, as DNA: TGTGCTAGCAGCCCATCCCCAGTCAACACAGATACGCAGTATTTT. Protein: CASSPSPVNTDTQYF. Variable domain in full (rest from reference TRBV7-7 and TRBJ2-3): GAGVSQSPRYKVTKRGQDVTLRCDPISSHATLYWYQQALGQGPEFLTYFNYEAQPDKSGLPSDRFSAERPEGSISTLTIQRTEQRDSAMYRCASSPSPVNTDTQYFGPGTRLTVL.

This clonotype is medium-sized by share. The chain carries TRBV4-1 and TRBJ1-1; the D gene is possibly TRBD1 (5 bases). Looked up from germline, CDR1 is MGHRA and CDR2 is YSYEKL. V shed 3 bases and J shed 4 bases, with 18 bases lying between them. The CDR3 extends over 16 amino acids. The CDR3 loop reads CASSQGGGEEGTEAFF. CDR3 in DNA: TGCGCCAGCAGCCAGGGTGGGGGAGAGGAGGGCACTGAAGCTTTCTTT.

Within the sample, this clonotype is medium-sized. The V call is TRBV29-1, the J call TRBJ1-2; unclear D gene. CDR1 SQVTM and CDR2 ANQGSEA come from the germline V gene. V lost 7 bases and J 8 bases, leaving 14 bases between the germline ends. This CDR3 has 11 amino acids. Here the CDR3 DNA reads TGCAGCGGCATCAGAGAGGAGGGCTACACCTTC. It is translated as CSGIREEGYTF.

This clonotype is deemed medium-sized. This sequence joins TRBV7-9 and TRBJ2-5, with unresolved D. Germline V gene sequence: CDR1 SEHNR, CDR2 FQNEAQ (reference sequence). This CDR3 is 13 amino acids long. With 5 bases removed from V and 2 bases from J, the gap between germline ends came to 9 bases. The CDR3 loop is CASSRQGQETQYF. The CDR3 region has the DNA TGTGCCAGCAGCCGACAAGGGCAAGAGACCCAGTACTTC.

This clonotype showed up just a few times. The chain links TRBV3-1 to TRBJ1-3; D unclear. The CDR3 loop spans 16 amino acids. Germline V gives CDR1 LGHDT, CDR2 YNNKEL (reference sequence). The V gene lost 1 base and the J gene lost 0 bases, with 10 bases spanning the gap. As DNA, the CDR3 is TGTGCCAGCAGCCAAGGGGCGGGGAGCTCTGGAAACACCATATATTTT. Translating gives CASSQGAGSSGNTIYF.

By share, this clonotype ranks as medium-sized. The chain joins TRBV7-9 to TRBJ2-7; 8 nucleotides line up with TRBD1. This CDR3 is 16 amino acids long. Germline loops: CDR1 SEHNR, CDR2 FQNEAQ (reference sequence). The ends lost 5 bases at V and 6 bases at J; junction bases unmatched: 15. CDR3 region: CASSPIPVDRGGEQYF. DNA of the CDR3: TGTGCCAGCAGCCCGATCCCTGTCGACAGGGGAGGCGAGCAGTACTTC.

By frequency in the sample, this clonotype is medium-sized. This chain links TRBV19 with TRBJ2-7; no reliable D call. V lost 3 bases, J lost 5 bases, and 11 bases lay in between. The CDR3 loop spans 13 amino acids. Germline CDR1 and CDR2: LNHDA and SQIVND (reference sequence). CDR3: CASSISRNNEQYF. CDR3 sequence (DNA): TGTGCCAGTAGTATCTCCAGGAACAACGAGCAGTACTTC.

This clonotype is labeled medium-sized. The V call is TRBV18, the J call TRBJ1-3, with D hard to call. The CDR3 totals 15 residues. Germline values: CDR1 KGHSH, CDR2 LQKENI. V lost 7 bases and J 0 bases, leaving 13 bases between the germline ends. The CDR3 DNA follows: TGTGCCAGCTTAACCGACGGTCTCTCTGGAAACACCATATATTTT. It codes for CASLTDGLSGNTIYF.

By frequency in the sample, this clonotype is medium-sized. The chain uses TRBV18 and TRBJ2-7; TRBD2 aligns across 12 bases. After removal of 0 bases from V and 6 bases from J, the junction contained 3 bases not matched to a gene. The CDR3 covers 15 residues. The germline V gene encodes CDR1 KGHSH and CDR2 LQKENI. The CDR3: CASSPPTSGRGEQYF. CDR3 nucleotide sequence: TGTGCCAGCTCACCACCGACTAGCGGGAGAGGCGAGCAGTACTTC.

By share, this clonotype counts as medium-sized (0.01 to 0.1%). The chain employs TRBV20-1 and TRBJ2-5, with 7 bases lining up with TRBD2. Germline V gene sequence: CDR1 DFQATT, CDR2 SNEGSKA (reference sequence). V lost 2 bases to trimming and J lost 0 bases; unmatched junction nucleotides: 12. The length of the CDR3 is 17 residues. The CDR3 sequence is CSARTPLVLANQETQYF. The CDR3 DNA follows: TGCAGTGCTAGAACCCCCCTCGTACTAGCGAACCAAGAGACCCAGTACTTC.

CDR3 coding DNA: TGTGCCAGCAGCTTAGAGCCGTATAATTCACCCCTCCACTTT. Its protein is CASSLEPYNSPLHF. The chain links TRBV11-2 to TRBJ1-6; D not certain. CDR3 size: 14 residues. The germline V gene has CDR1 SGHAT and CDR2 FQNNGV. Trimming took off 0 bases at V and 4 bases at J, with 4 bases between the two ends.